This T cell receptor beta chain was profiled in a study of post-analysis software for immune sequencing data. The wider study: Relapsing-remitting, secondary progressive and progressive-relapsing multiple sclerosis were all included among the disease courses.

cDNA libraries for TCR beta contained unique molecular identifiers. Researchers reported roughly 0.5 million cDNA molecules coming from approximately 1 to 10 million T cells. TCRdb re-called the PCR reads through MiXCR, storing one row per CDR3 protein. The sample has 350,000 to 500,000 distinct CDR3 sequences; over 30% are singletons. This clonotype was seen only a few times. Its antigen is undetermined. Findings of the study overall: Under F measure analysis, samples from one preparation batch co-clustered strongly. Significantly lower normalized Chao1 diversity was seen in multiple sclerosis patients than in controls.

The sequencing input was blood. This receptor was obtained from a girl aged 2 to 10 with multiple sclerosis.

CDR3 bases: TGTGCCAGCAGAAGTAGTGGGGAGACCCAGTACTTC. This translates into CASRSSGETQYF. The gene calls are TRBV6-5 and TRBJ2-5; D is ambiguous. This CDR3 comprises 12 residues. V was pared by 6 bases and J by 5 bases, with 10 bases between. From germline, CDR1 is MNHEY and CDR2 SVGAGI.